The present T cell receptor (beta chain) was sequenced within a study of cytomegalovirus exposure and HLA in healthy donors. Whole-study results and caveats: Donors were assumed by presence/absence analyses to have roughly uniform sequencing depth. It was confirmed in vitro that a few of the CMV-associated chains were specific for CMV antigens. As a later analysis showed, a missense DCLRE1C variant was linked to trimming of TCR beta V- and J-genes. Another analysis was done later, and it associated 16,951 TCR beta sequences with HLA alleles at 0.05 false discovery rate.

Primers: 60 Vbeta forward and 13 Jbeta reverse. Repertoires were generated with immunoSEQ multiplex PCR, while TCRdb's copy carries only in-frame clones and drops some. The sample contains approximately 160,000 clones, roughly 78% of which appear only once. The CDR3 runs 14 residues. Trimming left V 4 bases short and J 2 bases short, with 11 bases between. Germline CDR1 SGHRS, CDR2 YFSETQ. As regards this clone: Its cognate antigen is unknown.

The J gene is TRBJ2-3, the V gene TRBV5-1; D remains ambiguous. The material sequenced was PBMCs. The origin of this receptor is a woman aged 50 to 65 in good health and CMV-seropositive. This CDR3 reads CASSGVIPTDTQYF. CDR3 in DNA: TGCGCCAGCAGCGGAGTGATACCCACAGATACGCAGTATTTT.